A single sample is the source of the 2 T cell receptor beta chains below, sequenced in a study of metastatic and nonmetastatic thyroid tumors. None of the patients had undergone any treatment ahead of thyroid surgery. TCRdb redid the clone calls on the PCR reads using MiXCR. The data hold 4,000 to 5,000 clones, with roughly 15% observed a single time. The source material was adjacent normal tissue. The receptors here all came from a female donor with papillary thyroid cancer or a benign thyroid nodule (not recorded which). Some clones in this sample may be carry-over from other donors' samples.

By share of the sample, this clone is medium-sized. The V and J genes are TRBV7-3 and TRBJ2-2; 11 nucleotides line up with TRBD2. J gave up 3 bases and V 0 bases, and 3 bases lay outside the gene matches. Germline CDR1 SGHTA, CDR2 FQGTGA. The CDR3 extends over 17 amino acids. The CDR3 loop reads CASSLTGTSGYTGELFF. The DNA of the CDR3 is TGTGCCAGCAGCTTAACGGGGACTAGCGGTTACACCGGGGAGCTGTTTTTT.

This clone was observed a few times. The chain employs TRBV6-2 or TRBV6-3 and TRBJ1-5; D is unresolved. The germline V gene encodes CDR1 MNHEY and CDR2 SVGEGT. CDR3 length: 13 residues. V was clipped by 2 bases and J by 7 bases, with 9 bases between them. The CDR3 coding sequence is TGTGCCAGCAGTTACGGGCTCGGACAGCCCCAGCATTTT. Its translation is CASSYGLGQPQHF.